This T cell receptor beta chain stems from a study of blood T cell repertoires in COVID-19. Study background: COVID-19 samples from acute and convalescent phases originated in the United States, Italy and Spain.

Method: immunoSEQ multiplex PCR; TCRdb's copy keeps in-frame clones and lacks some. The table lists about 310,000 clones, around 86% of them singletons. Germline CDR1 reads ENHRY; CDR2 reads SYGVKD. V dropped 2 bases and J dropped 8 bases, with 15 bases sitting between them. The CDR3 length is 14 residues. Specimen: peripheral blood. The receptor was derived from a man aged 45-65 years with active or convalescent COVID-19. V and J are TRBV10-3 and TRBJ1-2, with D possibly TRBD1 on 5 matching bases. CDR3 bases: TGTGCCATCAGTGAGACAGGTAGGGGCGGAGGCTACACCTTC. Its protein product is CAISETGRGGGYTF.